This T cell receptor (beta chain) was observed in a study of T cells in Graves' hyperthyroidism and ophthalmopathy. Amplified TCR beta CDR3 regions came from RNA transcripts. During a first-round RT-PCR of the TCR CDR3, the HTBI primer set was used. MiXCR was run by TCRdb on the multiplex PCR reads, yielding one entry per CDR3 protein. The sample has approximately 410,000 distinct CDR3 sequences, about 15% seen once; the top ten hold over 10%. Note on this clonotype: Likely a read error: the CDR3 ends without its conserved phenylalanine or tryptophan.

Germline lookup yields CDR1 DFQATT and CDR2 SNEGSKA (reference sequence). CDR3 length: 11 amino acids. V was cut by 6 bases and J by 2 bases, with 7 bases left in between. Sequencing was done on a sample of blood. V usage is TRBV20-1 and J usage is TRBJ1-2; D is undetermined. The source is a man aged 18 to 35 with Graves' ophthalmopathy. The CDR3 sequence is CSASENYGYTL. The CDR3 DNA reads TGCAGTGCGAGTGAGAACTATGGCTACACCCTC.